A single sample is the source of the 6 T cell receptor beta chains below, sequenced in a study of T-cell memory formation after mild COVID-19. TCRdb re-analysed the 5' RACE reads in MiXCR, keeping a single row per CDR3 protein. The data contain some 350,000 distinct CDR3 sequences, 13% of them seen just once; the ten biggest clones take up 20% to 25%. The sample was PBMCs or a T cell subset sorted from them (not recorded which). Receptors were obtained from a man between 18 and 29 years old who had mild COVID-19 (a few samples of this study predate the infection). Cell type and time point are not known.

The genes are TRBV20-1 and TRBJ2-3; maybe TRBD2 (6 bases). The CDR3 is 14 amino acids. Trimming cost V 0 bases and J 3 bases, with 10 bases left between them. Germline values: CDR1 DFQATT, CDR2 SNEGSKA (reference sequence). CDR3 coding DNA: TGCAGTGCTAGAGATTCTAGCGTGACAGATACGCAGTATTTT. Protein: CSARDSSVTDTQYF.

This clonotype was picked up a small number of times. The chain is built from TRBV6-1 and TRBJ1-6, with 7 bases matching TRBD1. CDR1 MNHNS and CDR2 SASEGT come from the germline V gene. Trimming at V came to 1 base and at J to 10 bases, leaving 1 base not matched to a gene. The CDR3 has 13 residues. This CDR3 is CASSEEGASPLHF. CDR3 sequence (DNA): TGTGCCAGCAGTGAAGAGGGGGCCTCACCCCTCCACTTT.

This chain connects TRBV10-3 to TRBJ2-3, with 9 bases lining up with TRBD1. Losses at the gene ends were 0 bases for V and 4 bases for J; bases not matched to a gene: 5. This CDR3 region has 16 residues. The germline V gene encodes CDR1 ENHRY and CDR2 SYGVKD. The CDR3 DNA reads TGTGCCATCAGTGAGTCGAGGACAGGGGAGGCAGATACGCAGTATTTT. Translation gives CAISESRTGEADTQYF.

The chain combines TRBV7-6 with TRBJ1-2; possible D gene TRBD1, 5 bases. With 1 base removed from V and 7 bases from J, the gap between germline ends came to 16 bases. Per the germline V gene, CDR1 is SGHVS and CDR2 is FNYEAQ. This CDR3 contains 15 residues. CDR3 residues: CASSLGVQGRGGYTF. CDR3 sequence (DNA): TGTGCCAGCAGCTTAGGCGTCCAGGGACGGGGTGGCTACACCTTC.

CDR3 region: CASSLATTSATDTQYF. The DNA for the CDR3 is TGTGCCAGCAGCTTAGCGACAACTAGCGCCACAGATACGCAGTATTTT. V and J are TRBV7-9 and TRBJ2-3, with 7 positions matching TRBD2. The CDR3 sequence is 16 residues long. CDR1 and CDR2 (germline): SEHNR, FQNEAQ (reference sequence). V shed 0 bases, J shed 2 bases, and the junction held 5 bases outside the gene matches.

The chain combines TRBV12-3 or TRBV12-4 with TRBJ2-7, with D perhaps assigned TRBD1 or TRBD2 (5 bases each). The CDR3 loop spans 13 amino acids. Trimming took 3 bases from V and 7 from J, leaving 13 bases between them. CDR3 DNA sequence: TGTGCCAGCAGTTTGGGGCTAGCTGGGGAGCAGTACTTC. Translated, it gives CASSLGLAGEQYF.